The 29 T cell receptor beta chains given below trace back to one sample, sequenced in a study of cytomegalovirus exposure and HLA in healthy donors. TCRdb's table, derived via immunoSEQ multiplex PCR, lists solely in-frame clones and lacks some. In the table there are 100,000 to 150,000 clones, about 90% of which are singletons. The material sequenced was PBMCs. The receptors here all came from a woman aged 18-29 years in good health and CMV-seronegative.

The genes are TRBV18 and TRBJ2-7; weak D call: TRBD2 (6 bases). The CDR3 spans 13 residues. V lost 3 bases and J 6 bases, leaving 12 bases between the germline ends. CDR1 and CDR2 from the germline V gene are KGHSH and LQKENI. CDR3 amino acids: CASSPPGTREQYF. CDR3 DNA: TGTGCCAGCTCACCCCCCGGGACTCGCGAGCAGTACTTC.

V and J are TRBV4-3 and TRBJ2-7; 7 bases align to TRBD2. CDR1 LGHNA and CDR2 YSLEER come from the germline V gene. J was trimmed by 2 bases and V by 3 bases; bases with no gene match: 7. There are 15 residues in the CDR3. CDR3 protein: CASSQGTGGAYEQYF. For the CDR3, the DNA is TGCGCCAGCAGCCAGGGGACTGGGGGGGCCTACGAGCAGTACTTC.

The rearrangement uses TRBV7-2 and TRBJ2-3, with TRBD2 matching 7 bases. Germline values: CDR1 SGHTA, CDR2 FQGNSA. Losses at the gene ends were 4 bases for V and 1 base for J; bases not matched to a gene: 17. The length of the CDR3 is 19 residues. Here the CDR3 reads CASSSPISGPSYGTDTQYF. The CDR3 DNA sequence: TGTGCCAGCAGCTCACCAATTAGCGGGCCCTCCTATGGCACAGATACGCAGTATTTT.

The chain links TRBV30 to TRBJ2-5; 8 bases map to TRBD2. This CDR3 is 12 amino acids long. Losses at the gene ends were 4 bases for V and 7 bases for J; bases not matched to a gene: 5. Germline values: CDR1 GTSNPN, CDR2 SVGIG (reference sequence). CDR3: CAWTRGASTQYF. The CDR3 DNA is TGTGCCTGGACGCGGGGGGCCTCGACCCAGTACTTC.

CDR3 sequence (DNA): TGTGCCAGTAGTATCTTCGGGACACCGAGCAATCAGCCCCAGCATTTT. Translating gives CASSIFGTPSNQPQHF. V and J are TRBV19 and TRBJ1-5; TRBD1 might be the D (6 bases). V lost 3 bases, J lost 1 base, and 13 bases lay in between. From germline, CDR1 is LNHDA and CDR2 SQIVND (reference sequence). The CDR3 length is 16 residues.

Worth noting for this clone: This sample includes further DNA sequences coding for the same CDR3. The genes are TRBV18 and TRBJ2-1; 15 nucleotides match TRBD2. This CDR3 has 15 amino acids. Germline lookup yields CDR1 KGHSH and CDR2 LQKENI. The trim removed 3 bases at V and 7 bases at J, leaving 1 base unmatched. In nucleotides, the CDR3 is TGTGCCAGCTCACCGGGACTAGCGGGGGGTAATGAGCAGTTCTTC. Its protein product is CASSPGLAGGNEQFF.

The J gene is TRBJ2-5, the V gene TRBV2, with TRBD2 identical over 15 bases. CDR1 is SNHLY and CDR2 is FYNNEI in the germline V gene. This CDR3 is built from 19 residues. J was trimmed by 3 bases and V by 1 base; bases with no gene match: 9. The CDR3 protein is CASSEVWTSGGELEETQYF. The CDR3 coding sequence is TGTGCCAGCAGTGAAGTTTGGACTAGCGGGGGGGAACTAGAAGAGACCCAGTACTTC. The whole variable domain, filled in from reference TRBV2 and TRBJ2-5, reads EPEVTQTPSHQVTQMGQEVILRCVPISNHLYFYWYRQILGQKVEFLVSFYNNEISEKSEIFDDQFSVERPDGSNFTLKIRSTKLEDSAMYFCASSEVWTSGGELEETQYFGPGTRLLVL.

The chain links TRBV28 to TRBJ2-7; D is possibly TRBD1 (6 bases). There are 15 residues in the CDR3. CDR1 and CDR2 from the germline V gene are MDHEN and SYDVKM. V lost 4 bases and J 0 bases, leaving 13 bases between the germline ends. CDR3 coding DNA: TGTGCCAGCAGTTGGAGACAGGAGCACTCCTACGAGCAGTACTTC. It codes for CASSWRQEHSYEQYF.

The chain uses TRBV30 and TRBJ2-7, with D possibly being TRBD2 (5 bases). This CDR3 is built from 16 residues. V lost 4 bases, J lost 3 bases, and 22 bases lay in between. CDR1 and CDR2 from the germline V gene are GTSNPN and SVGIG (reference sequence). The CDR3 loop is CAWTSPPEGQFYEQYF. The CDR3 region has the DNA TGTGCCTGGACTAGTCCCCCAGAGGGCCAGTTCTACGAGCAGTACTTC.

V and J are TRBV18 and TRBJ2-7; 10 bases are shared with TRBD2. V lost 3 bases and J lost 4; bases outside the gene matches: 15. Germline V gene data show CDR1 as KGHSH and CDR2 as LQKENI. The CDR3 runs to 18 residues. Here the CDR3 reads CASSPEQGTASGGYEQYF. CDR3 bases: TGTGCCAGCTCACCCGAACAGGGTACGGCTAGCGGGGGTTACGAGCAGTACTTC.

The chain carries TRBV7-8 and TRBJ2-3; 8 bases line up with TRBD2. Germline lookup yields CDR1 SGHVS and CDR2 FQNEAQ. This CDR3 comprises 18 residues. Trimming cost V 5 bases and J 0 bases; bases outside gene matches: 13. The CDR3 here is CASSPTPGLASSTDTQYF. CDR3 in DNA: TGTGCCAGCAGCCCCACCCCCGGACTAGCATCTAGCACAGATACGCAGTATTTT.

V gene TRBV9 combines with J gene TRBJ2-5; D is perhaps TRBD1 (6 bases). The CDR3 loop spans 14 amino acids. CDR1 is SGDLS, CDR2 YYNGEE, per germline. Trimming cost V 3 bases and J 2 bases, with 11 bases left between them. CDR3 in DNA: TGTGCCAGCAGCGCCGGGACACAACAAGAGACCCAGTACTTC. Translated: CASSAGTQQETQYF.

This chain links TRBV29-1 with TRBJ2-2; 7 nucleotides line up with TRBD2. Germline-derived CDR1 and CDR2 are SQVTM and ANQGSEA. This CDR3 has 15 residues. Germline trimming cut 6 bases from V and 0 bases from J; bases unmatched to any gene: 7. The CDR3 DNA reads TGCAGCGTCAGAAAAGGACTAGCGAACACCGGGGAGCTGTTTTTT. Translated, it gives CSVRKGLANTGELFF.

The chain links TRBV5-1 to TRBJ1-2; 7 nucleotides agree with TRBD1. Per germline, CDR1 SGHRS and CDR2 YFSETQ. Trimming removed 3 bases from V and 4 bases from J; junction bases left unmatched: 0. The CDR3 runs 12 residues. The CDR3 nucleotides are TGCGCCAGCAGCTCAGGGGGCTATGGCTACACCTTC. It encodes CASSSGGYGYTF.

This sequence joins TRBV10-3 and TRBJ1-1; D is unresolved. Germline CDR1 ENHRY, CDR2 SYGVKD. This CDR3 is 16 amino acids long. Between the trimmed V and J ends, which lost 3 bases and 1 base, there was a span of 15 bases. In DNA, the CDR3 is TGTGCCATCAGTGACGCGGTTGGACTCGGGAACACTGAAGCTTTCTTT. This codes for CAISDAVGLGNTEAFF.

J is TRBJ2-5 and V is TRBV30; 7 bases map to TRBD1. Trimming at V came to 4 bases and at J to 4 bases, leaving 9 bases not matched to a gene. The CDR3 is made up of 14 amino acids. Germline loops: CDR1 GTSNPN, CDR2 SVGIG (reference sequence). The CDR3 is CAWNLRGRGETQYF. The CDR3, as DNA: TGTGCCTGGAATTTAAGGGGGCGCGGAGAGACCCAGTACTTC.

This chain uses TRBV5-1 with TRBJ2-1; TRBD2 matches 8 bases. The CDR3 length is 16 residues. The germline gives CDR1 SGHRS, CDR2 YFSETQ. Trimming cost V 1 base and J 2 bases; bases outside gene matches: 5. CDR3: CASSLFSGNTYNEQFF. In nucleotides, the CDR3 is TGCGCCAGCAGCTTGTTTAGCGGGAATACCTACAATGAGCAGTTCTTC.

The V call is TRBV28, the J call TRBJ2-3, with TRBD2 identical over 7 bases. Germline V lookup: CDR1 MDHEN, CDR2 SYDVKM. The CDR3 loop spans 16 amino acids. Losses at the gene ends were 3 bases for V and 0 bases for J; bases not matched to a gene: 6. The CDR3 spells CASSFEGSGSTDTQYF. CDR3 sequence (DNA): TGTGCCAGCAGTTTTGAGGGTAGCGGGAGCACAGATACGCAGTATTTT.

The J gene is TRBJ2-7, the V gene TRBV29-1; D uncertain. The germline V gene has CDR1 SQVTM and CDR2 ANQGSEA. The ends were cut back, 5 bases at V and 3 bases at J, with 14 bases in the middle. This CDR3 is built from 13 residues. CDR3 coding DNA: TGCAGCGTTTACTCACAGATGTACTACGAGCAGTACTTC. Protein sequence: CSVYSQMYYEQYF.

The gene calls are TRBV4-3 and TRBJ2-2; tentative D call: TRBD2 (5 bases). Trimming pared 0 bases from V and 5 bases from J, leaving 13 bases between. Germline V CDR1 and CDR2: LGHNA, YSLEER. This CDR3 spans 16 amino acids. The CDR3 reads CASSQEYGIRTGELFF. The CDR3 DNA reads TGCGCCAGCAGCCAAGAATACGGGATTAGGACCGGGGAGCTGTTTTTT.

The chain employs TRBV6-4 and TRBJ2-3, with TRBD1 matching over 9 bases. The CDR3 has 14 amino acids. V lost 6 bases, J lost 4 bases, and 5 bases stayed unmatched. Per germline, CDR1 MRHNA and CDR2 SNTAGT. CDR3 amino acids: CASSETGGADTQYF. For the CDR3, the DNA is TGTGCCAGCAGCGAAACAGGGGGCGCAGATACGCAGTATTTT.

The V gene is TRBV6-5, the J gene TRBJ2-2; 10 bases map to TRBD1. The CDR3 contains 15 residues. With 6 bases clipped from V and 5 bases from J, the junction kept 6 bases outside the gene matches. Per the germline V gene, CDR1 is MNHEY and CDR2 is SVGAGI. The CDR3 nucleotides are TGTGCCAGCAGCGCCGGGACAGGGGTAACCGGGGAGCTGTTTTTT. This sequence encodes CASSAGTGVTGELFF.

Only a few counts were recorded for this clone. The gene calls are TRBV10-2 and TRBJ2-5, with TRBD2 identical over 8 bases. With 2 bases clipped from V and 1 base from J, the junction kept 3 bases outside the gene matches. This CDR3 is built from 15 residues. Germline V gene data show CDR1 as WSHSY and CDR2 as SAAADI. This CDR3 reads CASSEQGTSQETQYF. The DNA for the CDR3 is TGCGCCAGCAGTGAGCAGGGGACTAGCCAAGAGACCCAGTACTTC.

CDR3 DNA: TGCGCCAGCAGTCGCGGGACTTTCGACAATGAGCAGTTCTTC. This translates into CASSRGTFDNEQFF. This chain uses TRBV10-1 with TRBJ2-1, with D maybe TRBD2 (6 bases). Germline lookup yields CDR1 WNHNN and CDR2 SYGVQD (reference sequence). V gave up 5 bases and J gave up 5 bases, with 13 bases separating them. The CDR3 is made up of 14 amino acids.

This clone came up once. The V and J genes are TRBV2 and TRBJ2-7, with D perhaps TRBD1 (6 bases). CDR1 is SNHLY and CDR2 is FYNNEI in the germline V gene. The V and J ends lost 8 bases and 3 bases respectively, with 17 bases between them. CDR3 size: 14 residues. The CDR3 sequence: CASRGGVESYEQYF. The DNA for the CDR3 is TGTGCCAGCCGAGGGGGAGTCGAAAGCTACGAGCAGTACTTC. The whole variable domain, filled in from reference TRBV2 and TRBJ2-7, reads EPEVTQTPSHQVTQMGQEVILRCVPISNHLYFYWYRQILGQKVEFLVSFYNNEISEKSEIFDDQFSVERPDGSNFTLKIRSTKLEDSAMYFCASRGGVESYEQYFGPGTRLTVT.

DNA of the CDR3: TGTGCCACCAGCAGAGATTCCCTTGGGAGGGCGGGGAGGATGAACACTGAAGCTTTCTTT. As protein: CATSRDSLGRAGRMNTEAFF. V usage is TRBV15 and J usage is TRBJ1-1; D is ambiguous. From germline, CDR1 is LNHNV and CDR2 YYDKDF (reference sequence). V lost 0 bases and J 0 bases, leaving 23 bases between the germline ends. The CDR3 length is 20 residues.

The CDR3 nucleotides read TGTGCCAGCAGCTTATGGACTAGCGCACCCTACGAGCAGTACTTC. This encodes CASSLWTSAPYEQYF. V is TRBV11-3 and J is TRBJ2-7, with 9 bases that match TRBD2. From germline, CDR1 is SGHNT and CDR2 YENEEA. J was trimmed by 2 bases and V by 2 bases; bases with no gene match: 4. The CDR3 spans 15 residues.

The chain couples TRBV10-2 to TRBJ2-3; TRBD2 aligns across 9 bases. Germline V gives CDR1 WSHSY, CDR2 SAAADI. The CDR3 runs 14 residues. V trimming: 4 bases; J trimming: 1 base; junction bases outside the gene matches: 0. Here the CDR3 reads CASSVAGGTDTQYF. CDR3 nucleotide sequence: TGCGCCAGCAGTGTAGCGGGAGGCACAGATACGCAGTATTTT.

The chain has TRBV11-3 and TRBJ2-3; a possible D gene is TRBD2 (6 bases). V gave up 1 base and J gave up 2 bases, with 10 bases separating them. The CDR3 extends over 15 amino acids. The V gene's germline CDR1 is SGHNT and CDR2 YENEEA. CDR3 in amino acids: CASSLVAEVTDTQYF. DNA for the CDR3: TGTGCCAGCAGCTTAGTAGCGGAGGTCACAGATACGCAGTATTTT.